The T cell receptor beta chain under discussion was sequenced for a study of T cell responses to AZD1222 COVID-19 vaccine. At the level of the study: Second-dose recipients at about 4 or about 12 weeks were treated as one pooled group. General study findings and limits: Donors were largely white British and mainly female; clonal diversity was possibly underestimated. Breadth and depth of Spike-specific TCRs rose after two AZD1222 doses. Only a handful of people who got AZD1222 tested seropositive at baseline.

The CDR3 runs 12 residues. Germline CDR1 MRHNA, CDR2 SNTAGT. V lost 3 bases and J 10 bases, leaving 12 bases between the germline ends. A word on this clone: Its target is unknown.

The protocol was immunoSEQ multiplex PCR, while the TCRdb copy is restricted to in-frame clones and leaves out a portion. The sample shows 100,000 or so clones, approximately 91% of them seen only once. The specimen comprised peripheral blood, sampled on day 0 of AZD1222 vaccination. The sequence was obtained from an adult in good health. The chain couples TRBV6-4 to TRBJ1-1; D possibly corresponds to TRBD1 (5 bases). For the CDR3, the DNA is TGTGCCAGCAGTGAAATCGGGGGGACAGCTTTCTTT. Protein product: CASSEIGGTAFF.